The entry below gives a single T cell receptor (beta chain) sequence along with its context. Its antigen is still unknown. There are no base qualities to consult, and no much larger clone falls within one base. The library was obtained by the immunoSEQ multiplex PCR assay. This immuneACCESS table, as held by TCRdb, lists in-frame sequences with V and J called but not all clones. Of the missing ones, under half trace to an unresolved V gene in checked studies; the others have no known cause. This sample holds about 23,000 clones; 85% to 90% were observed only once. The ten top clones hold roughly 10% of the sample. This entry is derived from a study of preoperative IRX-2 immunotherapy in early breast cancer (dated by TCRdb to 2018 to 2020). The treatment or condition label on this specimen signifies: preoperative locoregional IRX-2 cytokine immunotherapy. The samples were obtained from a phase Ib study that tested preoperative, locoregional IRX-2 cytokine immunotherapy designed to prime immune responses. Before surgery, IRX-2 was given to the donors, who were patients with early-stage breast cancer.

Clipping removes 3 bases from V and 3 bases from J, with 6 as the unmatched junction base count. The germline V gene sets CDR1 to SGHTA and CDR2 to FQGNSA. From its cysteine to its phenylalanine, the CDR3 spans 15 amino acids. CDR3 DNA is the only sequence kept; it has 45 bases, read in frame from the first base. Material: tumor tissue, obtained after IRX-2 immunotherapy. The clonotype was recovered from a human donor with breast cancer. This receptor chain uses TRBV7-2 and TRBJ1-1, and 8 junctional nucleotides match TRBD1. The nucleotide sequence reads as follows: TGTGCCAGCAGCTTCCAGGGGGCGCAGGACACTGAAGCTTTCTTT. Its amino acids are CASSFQGAQDTEAFF. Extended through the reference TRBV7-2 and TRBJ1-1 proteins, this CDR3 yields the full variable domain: GAGVSQSPSNKVTEKGKDVELRCDPISGHTALYWYRQSLGQGLEFLIYFQGNSAPDKSGLPSDRFSAERTGGSVSTLTIQRTQQEDSAVYLCASSFQGAQDTEAFFGQGTRLTVV.